The present TCR beta chain was sequenced within a study of blood T cells in healthy people across ages. The wider study: Capture by template switching was about one barcoded beta molecule per two T cells. Findings of the study overall: It was not possible, with unsorted PBMCs, to conclusively compare naive and antigen-experienced cells.

Notes on this clonotype: The antigen is not known.

The use of a sample-barcoded 5' primer and a J-beta primer mix characterized a second PCR of roughly 7 to 12 cycles. Every cDNA molecule carried a tag from a template-switch adaptor bearing 12 random nucleotides. TCRdb re-analysed the 5' RACE reads in MiXCR, keeping a single row per CDR3 protein. The sample lists nearly 1 million distinct CDR3 sequences; roughly 50% were seen once. The total RNA that was extracted per sample amounted to at least 5.5 micrograms. V was clipped by 9 bases and J by 0 bases, with 12 bases between them. The CDR3 consists of 14 residues. Germline CDR1 and CDR2: SEHNR and FQNEAQ (reference sequence).

Input material: blood. This TCR came from a woman aged 55-75 years in good health. V and J are TRBV7-9 and TRBJ1-5; D is uncertain. Here the CDR3 reads CASSISGSNQPQHF. CDR3 DNA sequence: TGTGCCAGTTCGATTAGTGGTAGCAATCAGCCCCAGCATTTT.